Following are 17 T cell receptor beta chains from one sample sequenced in a study of T-cell memory formation after mild COVID-19 (dated by TCRdb to 2020 to 2023). The library was made by 5' RACE. Sequenced using an Illumina NovaSeq 6000. TCRdb trimmed the raw reads at Q25, called clones with MiXCR and kept productive beta chains. Each entry is one CDR3 protein sequence, shown with its most common DNA and genes. The sample data list some 440,000 distinct CDR3 sequences, and roughly 25% of these were observed just once. The ten most abundant clones make up approximately 12% of the sample. Sequenced: PBMCs or a T cell subset sorted from them (not recorded which). The receptors were sampled from an adult woman who had mild COVID-19 (a few samples of this study predate the infection). The sample titles of this study are shuffled in the database, so cell type and time point are left out; the donor was told from shared clones.

This clonotype was seen many times. The V call is TRBV7-9, the J call TRBJ1-2; 7 nucleotides line up with TRBD1. This CDR3 has 13 residues. The junction had 7 bases not matched to a gene; V was cut back by 2 bases and J by 10 bases. Germline lookup yields CDR1 SEHNR and CDR2 FQNEAQ (reference sequence). The DNA of the CDR3 is TGTGCCAGCAGCTTACCGGGACAGCCTTACTACACCTTC. Translated, it gives CASSLPGQPYYTF.

This clonotype occurred a few times. The V and J genes are TRBV24-1 and TRBJ2-3, with TRBD2 matching 7 bases. J was trimmed by 3 bases and V by 1 base; bases with no gene match: 15. CDR1 KGHDR and CDR2 SFDVKD come from the germline V gene. The CDR3 sequence is 19 residues long. The CDR3 DNA is TGTGCCACCAGTGATTTTCCGGGGCGGGAGCCTCGAGGGACAGATACGCAGTATTTT. As protein: CATSDFPGREPRGTDTQYF.

This clonotype has just a few counts. This chain uses TRBV4-3 with TRBJ2-5, with D perhaps matching TRBD1 or TRBD2 (5 bases each). V shed 0 bases and J shed 9 bases, with 17 bases lying between them. Germline V gene data show CDR1 as LGHNA and CDR2 as YSLEER. There are 15 residues in the CDR3. The CDR3 coding sequence is TGCGCCAGCAGCCAAGATAGGGACCGCCTGGCGGCCCAGTACTTC. This encodes CASSQDRDRLAAQYF.

The chain employs TRBV18 and TRBJ2-7, with 7 bases lining up with TRBD2. V dropped 5 bases and J dropped 2; count of bases not matched to a gene: 9. The CDR3 loop spans 15 amino acids. Germline V gene data show CDR1 as KGHSH and CDR2 as LQKENI. As DNA, the CDR3 is TGTGCCAGCTCAAAAACCGGGACTACGACCTACGAGCAGTACTTC. Its translation is CASSKTGTTTYEQYF. Combining the CDR3 with reference TRBV18 and TRBJ2-7 gives the whole variable domain NAGVMQNPRHLVRRRGQEARLRCSPMKGHSHVYWYRQLPEEGLKFMVYLQKENIIDESGMPKERFSAEFPKEGPSILRIQQVVRGDSAAYFCASSKTGTTTYEQYFGPGTRLTVT.

The CDR3 nucleotides are TGCGCCAGCAGCGAAGGGCAGGTCAATTCACCCCTCCACTTT. It encodes CASSEGQVNSPLHF. This sequence joins TRBV5-1 and TRBJ1-6; no definite D call. Per the germline V gene, CDR1 is SGHRS and CDR2 is YFSETQ. V lost 4 bases and J lost 7, with 12 bases in between. The CDR3 is made up of 14 amino acids.

The chain has TRBV7-2 and TRBJ2-1; D remains unclear. This CDR3 contains 14 residues. V shed 2 bases and J shed 3 bases, with 8 bases lying between them. The germline CDR1 and CDR2 sequences are SGHTA and FQGNSA. The CDR3 region has the DNA TGTGCCAGCAGCTTATTGGACGGCTACAATGAGCAGTTCTTC. Its translation is CASSLLDGYNEQFF.

The V and J genes are TRBV4-1 and TRBJ1-2, with D unresolved. Germline V lookup: CDR1 MGHRA, CDR2 YSYEKL. CDR3 length: 15 residues. V dropped 1 base and J dropped 5 bases, with 14 bases sitting between them. CDR3 residues: CASSQAGTFGYGYTF. As DNA, the CDR3 is TGCGCCAGCAGCCAAGCCGGAACTTTTGGGTATGGCTACACCTTC.

The J gene is TRBJ1-5, the V gene TRBV24-1; no reliable D call. The germline CDR1 and CDR2 sequences are KGHDR and SFDVKD. There are 13 residues in the CDR3. Trimming took 3 bases from V and 7 from J, leaving 9 bases between them. The DNA for the CDR3 is TGTGCCACCAGTGATCGACTGGAGCAGCCCCAGCATTTT. Translating gives CATSDRLEQPQHF.

The chain recombines TRBV20-1 with TRBJ1-1; D gene uncertain. This CDR3 is 12 amino acids long. The germline V gene encodes CDR1 DFQATT and CDR2 SNEGSKA (reference sequence). Trimming pared 3 bases from V and 6 bases from J, leaving 11 bases between. CDR3 sequence: CSARTDRAEAFF. CDR3 coding DNA: TGCAGTGCTAGGACGGATCGAGCTGAAGCTTTCTTT.

The rearrangement links TRBV6-2 or TRBV6-3 to TRBJ1-2; tentative D call: TRBD1 (5 bases). Trimming removed 2 bases from V and 0 bases from J, with 7 bases in between. This CDR3 has 14 residues. Germline V gene lookup returns CDR1 MNHEY and CDR2 SVGEGT. The CDR3 spells CASSYKGTNYGYTF. Written as DNA, the CDR3 is TGTGCCAGCAGTTACAAGGGGACTAACTATGGCTACACCTTC.

This clonotype was observed many times. The chain combines TRBV7-9 with TRBJ2-1, with 9 bases fitting TRBD1. V shed 6 bases and J 1 base; nucleotides not matched to a gene: 13. This CDR3 comprises 18 residues. Germline values: CDR1 SEHNR, CDR2 FQNEAQ (reference sequence). The CDR3 spells CASRGKQGALSSYNEQFF. The CDR3 nucleotides read TGTGCCAGCAGAGGAAAACAGGGGGCTCTTTCGTCCTACAATGAGCAGTTCTTC.

The chain couples TRBV19 to TRBJ1-1; no clear D. CDR1 LNHDA and CDR2 SQIVND come from the germline V gene (reference sequence). V dropped 2 bases and J dropped 4 bases, with 11 bases sitting between them. This CDR3 region has 14 residues. CDR3 sequence reads: CASSIQDGGTEAFF. The CDR3 region has the DNA TGTGCCAGTAGTATACAGGACGGAGGCACTGAAGCTTTCTTT.

The V and J genes are TRBV12-3 or TRBV12-4 and TRBJ2-7, with 9 positions matching TRBD1. The CDR3 length is 15 residues. V lost 0 bases to trimming and J lost 6 bases; unmatched junction nucleotides: 6. CDR3 in DNA: TGTGCCAGCAGTTTAGCAGGGACAGGGTCAAGCGAGCAGTACTTC. Protein: CASSLAGTGSSEQYF.

This chain connects TRBV30 to TRBJ2-3; 11 nucleotides align to TRBD1. This CDR3 region has 13 residues. Germline V gives CDR1 GTSNPN, CDR2 SVGIG (reference sequence). CDR3 bases: TGTTCCCGGAGGGACAGGGGGTCGGGTACGCAGTATTTT. Translation: CSRRDRGSGTQYF.

The V gene is TRBV11-2, the J gene TRBJ2-5; 10 nucleotides match TRBD2. Germline loops: CDR1 SGHAT, CDR2 FQNNGV. The CDR3 is 16 amino acids. J lost 7 bases, V lost 1 base, and 9 bases had no gene match. As DNA, the CDR3 is TGTGCCAGCAGCTTAGTATTAGCGGGGGGAAAGCGGACCCAGTACTTC. Protein sequence: CASSLVLAGGKRTQYF. The entire variable domain, with the rest obtained from reference TRBV11-2 and TRBJ2-5, is as follows: EAGVAQSPRYKIIEKRQSVAFWCNPISGHATLYWYQQILGQGPKLLIQFQNNGVVDDSQLPKDRFSAERLKGVDSTLKIQPAKLEDSAVYLCASSLVLAGGKRTQYFGPGTRLLVL.

A few counts support this clonotype. V is TRBV7-8 and J is TRBJ1-5; no clear D gene. The germline V gene has CDR1 SGHVS and CDR2 FQNEAQ. The CDR3 spans 15 residues. Trimming shortened V by 0 bases and J by 4 bases, and 10 bases separated the two germline ends. As DNA, the CDR3 is TGTGCCAGCAGCTTAGCGCTCGGGGTAAATCAGCCCCAGCATTTT. Translating it yields CASSLALGVNQPQHF.

This clonotype was detected only a few times. The chain joins TRBV6-5 to TRBJ2-7; a weak D match, TRBD1 (6 bases). Deletions cut 11 bases from V and 5 bases from J, with 16 bases between. Germline V gene lookup returns CDR1 MNHEY and CDR2 SVGAGI. The CDR3 covers 12 residues. CDR3 nucleotides: TGTGCCGTAGGGGGTGACGTGCACGAGCAGTACTTC. Its translation is CAVGGDVHEQYF.